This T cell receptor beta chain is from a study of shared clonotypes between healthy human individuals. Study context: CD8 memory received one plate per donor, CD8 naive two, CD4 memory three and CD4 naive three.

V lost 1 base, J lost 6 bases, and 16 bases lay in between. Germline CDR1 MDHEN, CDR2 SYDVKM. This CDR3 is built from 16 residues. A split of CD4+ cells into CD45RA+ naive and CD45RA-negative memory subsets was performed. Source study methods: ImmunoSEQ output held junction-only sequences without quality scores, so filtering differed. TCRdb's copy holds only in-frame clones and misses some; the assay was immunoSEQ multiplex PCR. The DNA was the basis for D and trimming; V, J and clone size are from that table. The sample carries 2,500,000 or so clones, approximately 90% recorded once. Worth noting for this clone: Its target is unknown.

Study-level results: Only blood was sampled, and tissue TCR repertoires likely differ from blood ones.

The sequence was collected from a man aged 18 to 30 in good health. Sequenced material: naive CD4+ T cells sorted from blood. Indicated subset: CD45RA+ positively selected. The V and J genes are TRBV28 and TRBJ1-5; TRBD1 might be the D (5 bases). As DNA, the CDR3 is TGTGCCAGCAGTTTATCACGGCAGGGTCTAGGTCAGCCCCAGCATTTT. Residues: CASSLSRQGLGQPQHF.